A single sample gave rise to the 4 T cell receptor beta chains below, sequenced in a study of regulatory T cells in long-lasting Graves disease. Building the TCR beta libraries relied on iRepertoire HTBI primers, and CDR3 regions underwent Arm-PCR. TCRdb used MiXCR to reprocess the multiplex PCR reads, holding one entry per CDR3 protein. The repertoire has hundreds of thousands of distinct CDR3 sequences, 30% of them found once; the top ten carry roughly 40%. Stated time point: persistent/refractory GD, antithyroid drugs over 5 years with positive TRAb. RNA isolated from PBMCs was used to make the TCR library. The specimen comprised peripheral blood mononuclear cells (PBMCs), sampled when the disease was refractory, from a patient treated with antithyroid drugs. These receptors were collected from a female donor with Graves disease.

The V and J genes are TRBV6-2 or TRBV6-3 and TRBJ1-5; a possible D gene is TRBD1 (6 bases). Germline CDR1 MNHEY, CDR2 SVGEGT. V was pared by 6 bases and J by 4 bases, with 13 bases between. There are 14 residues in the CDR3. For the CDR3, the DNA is TGTGCCAGCAGCACAGGGACGGTAAATCAGCCCCAGCATTTT. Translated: CASSTGTVNQPQHF.

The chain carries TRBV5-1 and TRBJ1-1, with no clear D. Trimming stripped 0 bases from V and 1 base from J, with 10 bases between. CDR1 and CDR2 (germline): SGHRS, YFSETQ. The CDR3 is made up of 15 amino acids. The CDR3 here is CASSLATQKNTEAFF. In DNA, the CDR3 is TGCGCCAGCAGCTTGGCCACACAGAAGAACACTGAAGCTTTCTTT.

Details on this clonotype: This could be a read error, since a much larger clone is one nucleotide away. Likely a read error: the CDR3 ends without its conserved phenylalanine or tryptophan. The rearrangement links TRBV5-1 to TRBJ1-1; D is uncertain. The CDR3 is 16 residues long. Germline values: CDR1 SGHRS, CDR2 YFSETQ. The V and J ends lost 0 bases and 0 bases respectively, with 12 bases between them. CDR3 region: CASSLVFGQLNTEAFL. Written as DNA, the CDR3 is TGCGCCAGCAGCTTGGTATTTGGGCAGTTGAACACTGAAGCTTTCCTT.

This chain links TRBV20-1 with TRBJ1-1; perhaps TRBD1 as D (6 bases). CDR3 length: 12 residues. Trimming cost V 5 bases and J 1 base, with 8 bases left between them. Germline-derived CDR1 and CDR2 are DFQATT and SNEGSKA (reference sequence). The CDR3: CSAQGTNTEAFF. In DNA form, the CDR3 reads TGCAGTGCTCAGGGGACGAACACTGAAGCTTTCTTT.